The entry below gives a single TCR beta chain sequence along with its context. RNA totalling about 0.5 to 1 ug underwent reverse transcription with random hexamers. TCRdb reanalysed the immunoSEQ multiplex PCR reads using MiXCR and keeps one entry per CDR3 protein. Among roughly 120,000 distinct CDR3 sequences listed, 94% were seen once. This entry belongs to a study of CD8 T cells in Susac syndrome. Purification of the CD8+ and CD4+ T cells relied on negative isolation, and TEMRA cells underwent FACS enrichment. CDR3 length equals 14 residues. CDR1 is KGHSH and CDR2 is LQKENI in the germline V gene. V was shortened by 1 base and J by 5 bases, with 9 bases between the two germline ends.

This TCR came from a human donor in good health. The sequencing input was CD4+ T cells from PBMCs. This chain uses TRBV18 with TRBJ2-1; D might be TRBD1 (6 bases). In DNA, the CDR3 is TGTGCCAGCTCACCACGAACAGGGCACAATGAGCAGTTCTTC. Its protein product is CASSPRTGHNEQFF.